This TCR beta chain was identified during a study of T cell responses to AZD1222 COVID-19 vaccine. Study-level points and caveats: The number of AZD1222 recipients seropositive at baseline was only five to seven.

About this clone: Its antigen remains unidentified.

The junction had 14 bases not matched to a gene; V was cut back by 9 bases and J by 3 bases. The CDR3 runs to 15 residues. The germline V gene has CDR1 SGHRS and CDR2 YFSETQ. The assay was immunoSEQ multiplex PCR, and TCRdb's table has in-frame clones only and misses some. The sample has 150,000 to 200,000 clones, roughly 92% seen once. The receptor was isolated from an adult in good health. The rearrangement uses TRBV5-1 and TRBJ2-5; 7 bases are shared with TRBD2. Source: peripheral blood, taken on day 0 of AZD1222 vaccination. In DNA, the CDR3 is TGCGCCACCCAAGAAGGCGGGAGTGGAAAAGAGACCCAGTACTTC. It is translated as CATQEGGSGKETQYF.